This passage covers 30 T cell receptor beta chains from one sample sequenced in a study of Tregs in tolerant kidney transplant recipients (dated by TCRdb to the late 2010s). The transplants used related donors with nonmyeloablative bone marrow transplantation, and mixed chimerism in the human trials was transient. Receptor libraries were prepared by the immunoSEQ multiplex PCR assay. Here the immuneACCESS table is served through TCRdb, limited to in-frame sequences with V and J called. Missing clones are a known gap in these copies; in checked studies unresolved V genes cover under half, and the rest lacks a known reason. The sample profile shows 75,000 to 100,000 clones; approximately 94% of them were found once. Of the sample, approximately 1.5% falls within the top ten clones. This specimen consisted of CD4+ T cells from blood (PBMCs), obtained 12 months after the transplant. The source of these receptors is a human patient who received a combined kidney and bone marrow transplant. In patients who had a transplant, some T cells may come from the graft donor.

The chain joins TRBV5-4 to TRBJ2-5; D ambiguous. This CDR3 has 13 amino acids. The V gene lost 0 bases and the J gene lost 3 bases, with 6 bases spanning the gap. From germline, CDR1 is SGHNT and CDR2 YYREEE (reference sequence). The CDR3 nucleotides are TGTGCCAGCAGCTTGGGGCAGGAAGAGACCCAGTACTTC. Translating it yields CASSLGQEETQYF.

This chain uses TRBV19 with TRBJ2-2; possibly TRBD1 for D (6 bases). CDR1 LNHDA and CDR2 SQIVND come from the germline V gene (reference sequence). Trimming left V 4 bases short and J 6 bases short, with 12 bases between. This CDR3 is 14 amino acids long. CDR3 residues: CASSTQTGAGELFF. The CDR3 nucleotides read TGTGCCAGTAGTACCCAGACAGGTGCCGGGGAGCTGTTTTTT.

V and J are TRBV18 and TRBJ2-7; 7 positions match TRBD1. Germline lookup yields CDR1 KGHSH and CDR2 LQKENI. There are 14 residues in the CDR3. V shed 3 bases, J shed 6 bases, and the junction held 8 bases outside the gene matches. The CDR3 region is CASSPLDRAGEQYF. The CDR3 DNA follows: TGTGCCAGCTCACCGCTTGACAGGGCGGGCGAGCAGTACTTC.

The rearrangement uses TRBV11-1 and TRBJ2-5; 10 positions match TRBD2. Germline CDR1 SGHAT, CDR2 FQDESV (reference sequence). The CDR3 is made up of 16 amino acids. J was trimmed by 4 bases and V by 1 base; bases with no gene match: 6. The CDR3 sequence is CASSLEAGGPGETQYF. The CDR3 DNA reads as TGTGCCAGCAGCTTAGAAGCGGGAGGGCCCGGAGAGACCCAGTACTTC.

This clone has just one count. V is TRBV25-1 and J is TRBJ2-7; TRBD1 agrees at 7 bases. The V segment lost 9 bases and the J segment 0 bases; nucleotides outside the gene matches: 5. Germline CDR1 MGHDK, CDR2 SYGVNS. The CDR3 has 13 amino acids. The CDR3: CASAWDSSYEQYF. CDR3 bases: TGTGCCAGTGCCTGGGACAGCTCCTACGAGCAGTACTTC.

The CDR3 is CASSPYEKGARGAFF. The CDR3 nucleotides read TGTGCCAGCTCACCTTATGAAAAGGGGGCCCGTGGGGCTTTCTTT. The chain has TRBV18 and TRBJ1-1; 7 bases are a match to TRBD1. J lost 11 bases, V lost 3 bases, and 15 bases had no gene match. Germline CDR1 reads KGHSH; CDR2 reads LQKENI. This CDR3 comprises 15 residues.

The chain is built from TRBV12-5 and TRBJ2-3; 11 bases are a match to TRBD2. The CDR3 is 17 amino acids. The germline V gene encodes CDR1 LGHNT and CDR2 FRNRAP. J gave up 4 bases and V 4 bases, and 10 bases lay outside the gene matches. In DNA form, the CDR3 reads TGTGCTAGTGGTTCAAGACTAGCGGGAAAGATAGCAGATACGCAGTATTTT. Encoded protein: CASGSRLAGKIADTQYF.

This chain uses TRBV5-1 with TRBJ2-6; 8 nucleotides agree with TRBD2. CDR1 and CDR2 from the germline V gene are SGHRS and YFSETQ. The V gene end was trimmed by 5 bases and the J gene end by 0 bases; junction bases not matched to a gene: 13. This CDR3 region has 19 residues. This CDR3 reads CASRPRAGVLLSGANVLTF. DNA for the CDR3: TGCGCCAGCAGGCCGAGAGCGGGGGTCCTCCTCTCTGGGGCCAACGTCCTGACTTTC.

The gene calls are TRBV7-9 and TRBJ2-5, with a tentative D call TRBD2 (5 bases). Matching the DNA end better, TRBJ2-7 makes the J call doubtful. This CDR3 region has 14 residues. Looked up from germline, CDR1 is SEHNR and CDR2 is FQNEAQ (reference sequence). CDR3 DNA sequence: TGTGCCAGCAGGGCGGAGGCCCCCTCCTACGAGCAGTACTTC. It specifies CASRAEAPSYEQYF.

This clone has just one count. The chain couples TRBV7-8 to TRBJ1-2; 10 bases are a match to TRBD1. Germline CDR1 and CDR2: SGHVS and FQNEAQ. J gave up 2 bases and V 5 bases, and 8 bases lay outside the gene matches. The CDR3 is 16 amino acids. The CDR3 is CASSPGTGVLNYGYTF. The CDR3 DNA sequence: TGTGCCAGCAGCCCCGGGACAGGGGTATTGAACTATGGCTACACCTTC.

The chain has TRBV30 and TRBJ2-2; tentative D call: TRBD1 (6 bases). The germline V gene has CDR1 GTSNPN and CDR2 SVGIG (reference sequence). V was trimmed by 0 bases and J by 8 bases, leaving 10 bases between them. This CDR3 is 13 amino acids long. CDR3: CAWSVLRGGELFF. The CDR3 DNA sequence: TGTGCCTGGAGTGTTTTGAGGGGGGGGGAGCTGTTTTTT.

This clone was detected only a few times. The chain carries TRBV28 and TRBJ2-3; D may be TRBD1 (6 bases). The CDR3 covers 13 residues. Germline V gene sequence: CDR1 MDHEN, CDR2 SYDVKM. V lost 6 bases and J 4 bases, leaving 11 bases between the germline ends. CDR3 sequence (DNA): TGTGCCAGCAGACTACAGGGATCAGATACGCAGTATTTT. It translates to CASRLQGSDTQYF.

The chain is built from TRBV5-3 and TRBJ2-1; the match to TRBD2 covers 7 bases. TRBV5-3 carries the ORF label, with uncertain function. The CDR3 totals 14 residues. V lost 6 bases, J lost 8 bases, and 11 bases stayed unmatched. The CDR3 coding sequence is TGTGCCAGAAACGCGGTGCGGGAGTACCATGAGCAGTTCTTC. Translated, it gives CARNAVREYHEQFF.

Turning to this clone: Other nucleotide sequences in the sample specify the same CDR3. This chain uses TRBV7-6 with TRBJ1-6; D might be TRBD1 (6 bases). The CDR3 runs to 15 residues. Germline CDR1 is SGHVS and CDR2 is FNYEAQ. Trimming pared 1 base from V and 3 bases from J, leaving 7 bases between. The CDR3 spells CASSLGDNYNSPLHF. CDR3 DNA: TGTGCCAGCAGCTTAGGGGACAACTATAATTCACCCCTCCACTTT.

This chain links TRBV27 with TRBJ1-2; TRBD1 matches at 10 bases. In germline, CDR1 is MNHEY, CDR2 SMNVEV (reference sequence). The length of the CDR3 is 15 residues. V lost 5 bases, J lost 7 bases, and 10 bases stayed unmatched. As DNA, the CDR3 is TGTGCCAGCAGTCGTCCGGGACAGGGGTATCCTGGCTACACCTTC. Its translation: CASSRPGQGYPGYTF.

The chain uses TRBV18 and TRBJ1-3; 8 bases agree with TRBD1. CDR3 size: 16 residues. Germline assignment: CDR1 KGHSH and CDR2 LQKENI. Trimming took 6 bases from V and 0 from J; bases not matched to a gene: 7. The CDR3 DNA reads TGTGCCAGCTCGCACTCACAGGGGGACTCTGGAAACACCATATATTTT. Translated: CASSHSQGDSGNTIYF.

This clone was observed a single time. The chain combines TRBV30 with TRBJ2-5, with D maybe TRBD1 (6 bases). Trimming left V 2 bases short and J 2 bases short, with 6 bases between. The germline CDR1 and CDR2 sequences are GTSNPN and SVGIG (reference sequence). This CDR3 contains 12 residues. The CDR3 region is CAWSQGQETQYF. The CDR3 DNA follows: TGTGCCTGGAGTCAGGGGCAAGAGACCCAGTACTTC.

The rearrangement joins TRBV2 to TRBJ1-1; D is unclear. The germline V gene has CDR1 SNHLY and CDR2 FYNNEI. V gave up 8 bases and J gave up 10 bases, with 20 bases separating them. The CDR3 loop spans 13 amino acids. For the CDR3, the DNA is TGTGCCAGCCTAGCTAGAGGGAGTTCTGTAGCTTTCTTT. Amino acids: CASLARGSSVAFF.

This clone appeared a single time. The rearrangement joins TRBV15 to TRBJ1-5, with TRBD1 as a possible D gene (5 bases). The germline V and J ends were trimmed by 0 bases and 2 bases, with 5 bases remaining between them. Germline V lookup: CDR1 LNHNV, CDR2 YYDKDF (reference sequence). The CDR3 length is 14 residues. The CDR3 spells CATSRDRGNQPQHF. The CDR3, as DNA: TGTGCCACCAGCAGAGACAGGGGCAATCAGCCCCAGCATTTT.

The chain couples TRBV2 to TRBJ2-3; TRBD2 might be the D (5 bases). Per germline, CDR1 SNHLY and CDR2 FYNNEI. V shed 7 bases and J shed 1 base, with 12 bases lying between them. The CDR3 consists of 14 residues. The CDR3 DNA sequence: TGTGCCAGCACCCGGGGTGGAGGCACAGATACGCAGTATTTT. Translated, it gives CASTRGGGTDTQYF.

The chain combines TRBV19 with TRBJ2-1, with D uncertain. The CDR3 totals 12 residues. Between the trimmed V and J ends, which lost 5 bases and 3 bases, there was a span of 5 bases. Per the germline V gene, CDR1 is LNHDA and CDR2 is SQIVND (reference sequence). The CDR3 nucleotides read TGTGCCAGTAGTCCGGGCTACAATGAGCAGTTCTTC. It codes for CASSPGYNEQFF.

The V and J genes are TRBV5-5 and TRBJ1-2; the D is unclear. The CDR3 covers 14 residues. Germline CDR1 reads SGHKS; CDR2 reads YYEKEE (reference sequence). With 2 bases removed from V and 7 bases from J, the gap between germline ends came to 15 bases. CDR3 sequence: CASSFEGGVSGYTF. The CDR3 DNA is TGTGCCAGCAGCTTTGAGGGTGGGGTATCTGGCTACACCTTC.

This clone was seen a few times. The chain joins TRBV6-5 to TRBJ2-7, with 8 bases that match TRBD2. The germline V gene encodes CDR1 MNHEY and CDR2 SVGAGI. J gave up 3 bases and V 5 bases, and 9 bases lay outside the gene matches. The CDR3 covers 15 residues. The CDR3, as DNA: TGTGCCAGCAGTCGCCCGGGGGGGACTTACTACGAGCAGTACTTC. This encodes CASSRPGGTYYEQYF.

This sequence joins TRBV18 and TRBJ2-5, with D possibly TRBD2 on 7 matching bases. The last part of the DNA fits TRBJ2-7 better; the J call may be wrong. Looked up from germline, CDR1 is KGHSH and CDR2 is LQKENI. The CDR3 is 15 amino acids. In DNA form, the CDR3 reads TGTGCCAGCTCACCAAGGGGGGGTCCTTTGAGCGAGCAGTACTTC. The encoded protein is CASSPRGGPLSEQYF.

This chain links TRBV19 with TRBJ1-4; the D gene is possibly TRBD1 (5 bases). The CDR3 is 14 amino acids. CDR1 is LNHDA and CDR2 is SQIVND in the germline V gene (reference sequence). V lost 6 bases to trimming and J lost 6 bases, with 14 bases between them. The CDR3 DNA follows: TGTGCCAGTAGCCGTCGGGGGGAGGATGAAAAACTGTTTTTT. As protein: CASSRRGEDEKLFF.

This rearrangement joins TRBV7-3 to TRBJ1-3, with 10 positions matching TRBD1. The ends lost 5 bases at V and 2 bases at J; junction bases unmatched: 6. Germline CDR1 SGHTA, CDR2 FQGTGA. The CDR3 length is 16 residues. The chain's CDR3 is CASSATGTGAGNTIYF. The CDR3 DNA sequence: TGTGCCAGCAGCGCCACCGGGACAGGGGCTGGAAACACCATATATTTT.

As DNA, the CDR3 is TGTGCCAGCAGCCCTTCACCAACTAAGGCCATGGAGACCCAGTACTTC. This gives the protein CASSPSPTKAMETQYF. V gene TRBV5-4 combines with J gene TRBJ2-5; D is uncertain. The ends were cut back, 4 bases at V and 5 bases at J, with 21 bases in the middle. CDR3 length: 16 amino acids. Germline V gives CDR1 SGHNT, CDR2 YYREEE (reference sequence).

The chain carries TRBV18 and TRBJ1-6, with D maybe TRBD1 (6 bases). This CDR3 has 15 amino acids. V lost 1 base and J 4 bases, leaving 8 bases between the germline ends. Germline assignment: CDR1 KGHSH and CDR2 LQKENI. The CDR3 reads CASSPRQVYNSPLHF. The CDR3 DNA follows: TGTGCCAGCTCACCACGACAGGTTTATAATTCACCCCTCCACTTT. Complete variable domain (other parts from reference TRBV18 and TRBJ1-6): NAGVMQNPRHLVRRRGQEARLRCSPMKGHSHVYWYRQLPEEGLKFMVYLQKENIIDESGMPKERFSAEFPKEGPSILRIQQVVRGDSAAYFCASSPRQVYNSPLHFGNGTRLTVT.

V gene TRBV7-3 combines with J gene TRBJ2-2; D gene ambiguous. V gave up 3 bases and J gave up 4 bases, with 9 bases separating them. CDR3 length equals 14 residues. Per the germline V gene, CDR1 is SGHTA and CDR2 is FQGTGA. CDR3 amino acids: CASSFGKRTGELFF. DNA of the CDR3: TGTGCCAGCAGCTTCGGAAAGCGCACCGGGGAGCTGTTTTTT.

The chain carries TRBV5-6 and TRBJ2-1; D gene ambiguous. With 0 bases removed from V and 4 bases from J, the gap between germline ends came to 14 bases. Germline CDR1 SGHDT, CDR2 YYEEEE. The CDR3 extends over 16 amino acids. CDR3 sequence reads: CASSLVLESHYNEQFF. The DNA of the CDR3 is TGTGCCAGCAGCTTGGTATTGGAGAGCCATTACAATGAGCAGTTCTTC.